These 23 T cell receptor beta chains came from one sample sequenced in a study of cytomegalovirus exposure and HLA in healthy donors. The study ran its PCR with 60 Vbeta and 13 Jbeta primers. Sequencing used immunoSEQ multiplex PCR; TCRdb keeps in-frame clones, though not all of them. The table has some 140,000 clones, 73% seen once. Sequenced sample: PBMCs. These receptors all stem from a woman aged 40 to 49 in good health and CMV-seronegative.

J is TRBJ1-3 and V is TRBV2; D might be TRBD1 (5 bases). Germline lookup yields CDR1 SNHLY and CDR2 FYNNEI. The CDR3 totals 19 residues. V was clipped by 0 bases and J by 0 bases, with 18 bases between them. CDR3 DNA sequence: TGTGCCAGCAGTGAAGCCGAAACAGGATTTGGGCTCTCTGGAAACACCATATATTTT. It specifies CASSEAETGFGLSGNTIYF. Full variable domain (rest looked up from reference TRBV2 and TRBJ1-3): EPEVTQTPSHQVTQMGQEVILRCVPISNHLYFYWYRQILGQKVEFLVSFYNNEISEKSEIFDDQFSVERPDGSNFTLKIRSTKLEDSAMYFCASSEAETGFGLSGNTIYFGEGSWLTVV.

The rearrangement links TRBV19 to TRBJ2-3; TRBD1 matches at 8 bases. Trimming cost V 9 bases and J 0 bases; bases outside gene matches: 14. The CDR3 is 17 amino acids. Germline values: CDR1 LNHDA, CDR2 SQIVND (reference sequence). CDR3 residues: CASLDRAQGGSTDTQYF. CDR3 DNA: TGTGCCAGCCTGGACAGGGCCCAAGGGGGTAGCACAGATACGCAGTATTTT. The complete variable domain, with remaining parts taken from reference TRBV19 and TRBJ2-3, reads DGGITQSPKYLFRKEGQNVTLSCEQNLNHDAMYWYRQDPGQGLRLIYYSQIVNDFQKGDIAEGYSVSREKKESFPLTVTSAQKNPTAFYLCASLDRAQGGSTDTQYFGPGTRLTVL.

CDR3 loop: CASSRLDSYEQYV. DNA for the CDR3: TGTGCCAGCAGCAGACTAGACAGCTACGAGCAGTACGTC. The chain uses TRBV7-9 and TRBJ2-7; weak D call: TRBD2 (6 bases). The CDR3 is 13 amino acids. Trimming removed 5 bases at V and 3 bases at J, with 11 bases between. CDR1 is SEHNR and CDR2 is FQNEAQ in the germline V gene (reference sequence).

V and J are TRBV27 and TRBJ1-2, with D uncertain. The CDR3 consists of 13 residues. Germline V gene sequence: CDR1 MNHEY, CDR2 SMNVEV (reference sequence). With 6 bases removed from V and 7 bases from J, the gap between germline ends came to 15 bases. In nucleotides, the CDR3 is TGTGCCAGCAGCTCCCTCCCGCCGGGTGGCTACACCTTC. Encoded protein: CASSSLPPGGYTF.

This clone was found a few times. This chain uses TRBV2 with TRBJ1-2; perhaps TRBD1 as D (5 bases). V was cut by 6 bases and J by 3 bases, with 14 bases left in between. The CDR3 extends over 14 amino acids. Germline lookup yields CDR1 SNHLY and CDR2 FYNNEI. CDR3 sequence (DNA): TGTGCCAGCAGAGCAACAGGAAGCGACTATGGCTACACCTTC. Amino acid sequence: CASRATGSDYGYTF.

As DNA, the CDR3 is TGTGCCAGCAGCGTTGAGCCCGGACTAGCGGGAGAGACCCAGTACTTC. This encodes CASSVEPGLAGETQYF. The chain carries TRBV9 and TRBJ2-5; 11 bases are shared with TRBD2. CDR1 and CDR2 from the germline V gene are SGDLS and YYNGEE. Trimming removed 2 bases from V and 4 bases from J; junction bases left unmatched: 7. This CDR3 contains 16 residues.

The V gene is TRBV18, the J gene TRBJ2-1, with TRBD1 as a possible D gene (5 bases). Trimming left V 5 bases short and J 4 bases short, with 9 bases between. The germline V gene encodes CDR1 KGHSH and CDR2 LQKENI. The CDR3 runs 13 residues. The DNA of the CDR3 is TGTGCCAGCTCAGCAACAGGATACAATGAGCAGTTCTTC. This sequence encodes CASSATGYNEQFF.

This clone was detected a few times. The chain links TRBV6-5 to TRBJ2-7, with D perhaps matching TRBD1 (5 bases). The length of the CDR3 is 15 residues. Germline loops: CDR1 MNHEY, CDR2 SVGAGI. Deletions cut 0 bases from V and 3 bases from J, with 12 bases between. This CDR3 reads CASSYSAQEYYEQYF. CDR3 nucleotides: TGTGCCAGCAGTTACTCGGCACAGGAATACTACGAGCAGTACTTC.

The V call is TRBV15, the J call TRBJ2-7; 9 positions agree with TRBD2. The CDR3 is 16 amino acids. The V gene's germline CDR1 is LNHNV and CDR2 YYDKDF (reference sequence). V trimming: 0 bases; J trimming: 5 bases; junction bases outside the gene matches: 8. The CDR3 is CATSRDQMGLAHEQYV. The CDR3 DNA is TGTGCCACCAGCAGAGATCAGATGGGACTAGCTCACGAGCAGTACGTC.

The rearrangement links TRBV11-3 to TRBJ2-1; 9 bases are a match to TRBD1. V was clipped by 1 base and J by 3 bases; unmatched bases: 1. CDR3 length: 15 amino acids. Germline assignment: CDR1 SGHNT and CDR2 YENEEA. The CDR3 sequence: CASSLGDRVYNEQFF. The DNA of the CDR3 is TGTGCCAGCAGCTTAGGGGACAGGGTCTACAATGAGCAGTTCTTC.

The chain has TRBV7-8 and TRBJ2-3; D uncertain. CDR3 length: 13 residues. Germline lookup yields CDR1 SGHVS and CDR2 FQNEAQ. The V and J ends lost 0 bases and 5 bases respectively, with 6 bases between them. CDR3 DNA: TGTGCCAGCAGCTTAGCCCCCCTAGATACGCAGTATTTT. It yields the protein CASSLAPLDTQYF.

The chain recombines TRBV13 with TRBJ2-6, with D perhaps TRBD2 (5 bases). Germline CDR1 PRHDT, CDR2 FYEKMQ (reference sequence). V lost 5 bases and J lost 2, with 10 bases in between. The CDR3 has 15 amino acids. The CDR3 region is CASSLRGTGANVLTF. DNA for the CDR3: TGTGCCAGCAGCCTAAGAGGGACTGGGGCCAACGTCCTGACTTTC.

This clone was counted between two and nine times. The chain recombines TRBV7-9 with TRBJ2-1, with a weak D call TRBD2 (5 bases). Germline CDR1 is SEHNR and CDR2 is FQNEAQ (reference sequence). The CDR3 is 14 amino acids. V lost 8 bases to trimming and J lost 4 bases, with 15 bases between them. DNA for the CDR3: TGTGCCAGCTCCCACACGCGGGTATACAATGAGCAGTTCTTC. It is translated as CASSHTRVYNEQFF.

The V and J genes are TRBV6-1 and TRBJ2-2, with 7 bases aligning to TRBD2. CDR1 is MNHNS, CDR2 SASEGT, per germline. This CDR3 comprises 14 residues. The J segment lost 3 bases and the V segment lost 7 bases, leaving 5 bases of the junction unmatched. The CDR3 spells CASTGLADTGELFF. In DNA, the CDR3 is TGTGCCAGCACGGGCCTAGCGGACACCGGGGAGCTGTTTTTT.

This rearrangement joins TRBV19 to TRBJ1-5; D unresolved. CDR1 and CDR2 from the germline V gene are LNHDA and SQIVND (reference sequence). V was pared by 0 bases and J by 11 bases, with 11 bases between. The CDR3 is 13 residues long. The CDR3 region is CASSIDLFGAQHF. CDR3 DNA: TGTGCCAGTAGTATAGATCTATTCGGGGCCCAGCATTTT.

The chain carries TRBV5-6 and TRBJ2-3; 7 positions match TRBD1. The CDR3 length is 16 residues. Germline loops: CDR1 SGHDT, CDR2 YYEEEE. Unmatched junction bases numbered 9, after V lost 4 bases and J lost 1 base. The CDR3 spells CASSKTGNLRTDTQYF. The CDR3 DNA reads as TGTGCCAGCAGCAAGACAGGGAACCTGCGCACAGATACGCAGTATTTT.

The chain links TRBV2 to TRBJ2-1; 11 nucleotides agree with TRBD1. The V gene end was trimmed by 1 base and the J gene end by 5 bases; junction bases not matched to a gene: 4. The CDR3 runs 16 residues. From germline, CDR1 is SNHLY and CDR2 FYNNEI. The CDR3 DNA follows: TGTGCCAGCAGTGAAGGGGGACAGGGGGGAAACAATGAGCAGTTCTTC. This sequence encodes CASSEGGQGGNNEQFF.

The chain uses TRBV27 and TRBJ2-2; 8 bases agree with TRBD1. There are 15 residues in the CDR3. J gave up 4 bases and V 4 bases, and 5 bases lay outside the gene matches. Germline V gene data show CDR1 as MNHEY and CDR2 as SMNVEV (reference sequence). CDR3 residues: CASSSRTGTTGELFF. The CDR3 nucleotides read TGTGCCAGCAGTTCCAGGACAGGGACCACCGGGGAGCTGTTTTTT.

This clone was recorded a few times. The V and J genes are TRBV29-1 and TRBJ2-1; 7 positions agree with TRBD1. With 4 bases clipped from V and 8 bases from J, the junction kept 8 bases outside the gene matches. The length of the CDR3 is 13 residues. Germline V gives CDR1 SQVTM, CDR2 ANQGSEA. The CDR3 region has the DNA TGCAGCGTTGCCCCTTCGACAGGGTATGAGCAGTTCTTC. This sequence encodes CSVAPSTGYEQFF.

This rearrangement joins TRBV5-4 to TRBJ1-2, with D unclear. This CDR3 has 13 residues. Germline CDR1 SGHNT, CDR2 YYREEE (reference sequence). Between the trimmed V and J ends, which lost 4 bases and 4 bases, there was a span of 11 bases. The CDR3 sequence is CASSPDITYGYTF. CDR3 DNA sequence: TGTGCCAGCAGCCCCGACATAACCTATGGCTACACCTTC. Full variable domain (outside the CDR3, taken from reference TRBV5-4 and TRBJ1-2): ETGVTQSPTHLIKTRGQQVTLRCSSQSGHNTVSWYQQALGQGPQFIFQYYREEENGRGNFPPRFSGLQFPNYSSELNVNALELDDSALYLCASSPDITYGYTFGSGTRLTVV.

V usage is TRBV11-2 and J usage is TRBJ1-5, with 8 nucleotides matching TRBD1. CDR3 length: 14 residues. The germline V gene has CDR1 SGHAT and CDR2 FQNNGV. The V gene end was trimmed by 5 bases and the J gene end by 4 bases; junction bases not matched to a gene: 4. CDR3: CASSLDRANQPQHF. The CDR3 region has the DNA TGTGCCAGCAGCCTGGACAGGGCAAATCAGCCCCAGCATTTT.

Only a few counts were recorded for this clone. The rearrangement links TRBV4-3 to TRBJ1-3; the D gene is possibly TRBD1 (6 bases). The germline V gene has CDR1 LGHNA and CDR2 YSLEER. V lost 6 bases and J 0 bases, leaving 9 bases between the germline ends. This CDR3 spans 14 amino acids. Written as DNA, the CDR3 is TGCGCCAGCAGACGGACAGACTCTGGAAACACCATATATTTT. Protein product: CASRRTDSGNTIYF.

V and J are TRBV13 and TRBJ2-3, with a tentative D call TRBD1 (5 bases). Germline V gene lookup returns CDR1 PRHDT and CDR2 FYEKMQ (reference sequence). V lost 1 base and J lost 3, with 11 bases in between. The CDR3 extends over 15 amino acids. This chain's CDR3 is CASSLEGRGTDTQYF. Here the CDR3 DNA reads TGTGCCAGCAGCTTAGAGGGAAGGGGTACAGATACGCAGTATTTT.